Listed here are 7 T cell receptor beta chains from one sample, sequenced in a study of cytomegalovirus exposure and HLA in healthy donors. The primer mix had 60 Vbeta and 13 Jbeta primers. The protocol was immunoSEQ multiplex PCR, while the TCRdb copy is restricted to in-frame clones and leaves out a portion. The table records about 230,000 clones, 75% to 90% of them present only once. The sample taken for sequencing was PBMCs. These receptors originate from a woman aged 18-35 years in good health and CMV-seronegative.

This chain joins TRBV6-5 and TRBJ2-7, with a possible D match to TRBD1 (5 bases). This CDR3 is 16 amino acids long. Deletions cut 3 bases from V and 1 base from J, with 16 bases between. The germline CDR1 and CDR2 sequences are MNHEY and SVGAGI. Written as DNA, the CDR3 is TGTGCCAGCAGTTATTGGCAGGGTTCGTCATCCTACGAGCAGTACTTC. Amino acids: CASSYWQGSSSYEQYF.

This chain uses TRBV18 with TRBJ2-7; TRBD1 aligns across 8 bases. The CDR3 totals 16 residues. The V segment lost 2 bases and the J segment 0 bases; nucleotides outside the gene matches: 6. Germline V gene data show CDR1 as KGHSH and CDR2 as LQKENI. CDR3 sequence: CASSPSAGGYSYEQYF. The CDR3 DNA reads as TGTGCCAGCTCACCATCGGCAGGGGGCTACTCCTACGAGCAGTACTTC.

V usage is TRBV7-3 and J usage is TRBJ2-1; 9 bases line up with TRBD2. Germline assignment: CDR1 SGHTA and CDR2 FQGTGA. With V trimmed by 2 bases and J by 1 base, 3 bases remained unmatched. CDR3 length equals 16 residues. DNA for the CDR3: TGTGCCAGCAGCTTAGGACTAGCGCAGTCCTACAATGAGCAGTTCTTC. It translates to CASSLGLAQSYNEQFF.

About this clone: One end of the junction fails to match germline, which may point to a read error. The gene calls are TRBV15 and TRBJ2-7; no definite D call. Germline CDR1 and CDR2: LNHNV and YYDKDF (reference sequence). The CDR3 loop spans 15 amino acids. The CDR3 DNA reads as TGTGCCACCAGCAGCGTCCACTCCCTCCCCGTGGAGAAGCACTTC. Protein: CATSSVHSLPVEKHF.

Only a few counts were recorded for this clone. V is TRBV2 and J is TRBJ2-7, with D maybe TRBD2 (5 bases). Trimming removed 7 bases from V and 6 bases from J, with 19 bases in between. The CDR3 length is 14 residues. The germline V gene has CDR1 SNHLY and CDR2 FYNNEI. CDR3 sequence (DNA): TGTGCCAGCAATTCGCCATACGCCGGGGTCGAGCAGTACTTC. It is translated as CASNSPYAGVEQYF.

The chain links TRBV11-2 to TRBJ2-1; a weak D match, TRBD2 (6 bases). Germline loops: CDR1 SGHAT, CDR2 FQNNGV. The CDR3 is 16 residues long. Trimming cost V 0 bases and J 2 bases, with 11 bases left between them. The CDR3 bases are TGTGCCAGCAGCTTAGATCGTACTAGCACCTACAATGAGCAGTTCTTC. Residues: CASSLDRTSTYNEQFF.

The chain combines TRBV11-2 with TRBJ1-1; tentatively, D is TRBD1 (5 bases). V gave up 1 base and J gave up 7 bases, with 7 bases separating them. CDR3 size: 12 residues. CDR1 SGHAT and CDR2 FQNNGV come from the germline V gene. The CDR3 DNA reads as TGTGCCAGCAGCTTAGCAGGGAATGAAGCTTTCTTT. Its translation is CASSLAGNEAFF. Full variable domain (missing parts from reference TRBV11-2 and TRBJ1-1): EAGVAQSPRYKIIEKRQSVAFWCNPISGHATLYWYQQILGQGPKLLIQFQNNGVVDDSQLPKDRFSAERLKGVDSTLKIQPAKLEDSAVYLCASSLAGNEAFFGQGTRLTVV.